This entry lists 25 T cell receptor beta chains sequenced from one sample in a study of a mutant IDH1 vaccine in newly diagnosed glioma. Time point noted: week 5, during vaccination. Each vaccine dose was 300 ug of mutant IDH1 20-mer peptide, with topical imiquimod. For these TCRs, the target antigens are not known. TCRdb's table, derived via immunoSEQ multiplex PCR, lists solely in-frame clones and lacks some. The sample has about 29,000 clones, roughly 87% seen once; the top ten hold over 2.5%. Sample: peripheral blood mononuclear cells (PBMCs), taken from a glioma patient whose treatment included an IDH1 peptide vaccine. The receptors originated from a woman aged 40 to 49 with glioma. Some clones in this sample may be carry-over from other donors' samples.

The J gene is TRBJ2-5, the V gene TRBV5-6; D not certain. Germline V gene sequence: CDR1 SGHDT, CDR2 YYEEEE. Trimming removed 4 bases at V and 4 bases at J, with 26 bases between. This CDR3 has 18 amino acids. The CDR3 reads CASSPNYYSDWVGETQYF. The CDR3 DNA reads TGTGCCAGCAGCCCCAATTATTACTCGGATTGGGTTGGAGAGACCCAGTACTTC.

This sequence joins TRBV27 and TRBJ1-1, with a possible D match to TRBD1 (5 bases). V was cut by 5 bases and J by 3 bases, with 19 bases left in between. The CDR3 is 16 amino acids. Per germline, CDR1 MNHEY and CDR2 SMNVEV (reference sequence). As DNA, the CDR3 is TGTGCCAGCAGTCGACCCCAGGGCTACGGGCACACTGAAGCTTTCTTT. Protein sequence: CASSRPQGYGHTEAFF.

The sample holds one count of this clone. The rearrangement uses TRBV11-2 and TRBJ2-7; D not certain. CDR1 and CDR2 from the germline V gene are SGHAT and FQNNGV. Trimming cost V 2 bases and J 2 bases, with 4 bases left between them. The CDR3 has 12 amino acids. Here the CDR3 DNA reads TGTGCCAGCAGCTTATCTCCCTACGAGCAGTACTTC. Translated, it gives CASSLSPYEQYF.

The rearrangement uses TRBV7-9 and TRBJ1-5, with D hard to call. Germline values: CDR1 SEHNR, CDR2 FQNEAQ (reference sequence). CDR3 length equals 14 residues. V lost 4 bases, J lost 3 bases, and 10 bases lay in between. CDR3 nucleotide sequence: TGTGCCAGCAGCTCCCACAATGACAATCAGCCCCAGCATTTT. It is translated as CASSSHNDNQPQHF.

The CDR3 sequence is CASGVGPYNEQFF. CDR3 nucleotide sequence: TGTGCCAGCGGGGTCGGCCCCTACAATGAGCAGTTCTTC. This chain joins TRBV2 and TRBJ2-1; D not certain. Trimming shortened V by 8 bases and J by 2 bases, and 10 bases separated the two germline ends. The CDR3 consists of 13 residues. Per germline, CDR1 SNHLY and CDR2 FYNNEI.

J is TRBJ1-1 and V is TRBV5-1; D gene ambiguous. The CDR3 is 17 residues long. In germline, CDR1 is SGHRS, CDR2 YFSETQ. Trimming left V 1 base short and J 5 bases short, with 21 bases between. The CDR3, as DNA: TGCGCCAGCAGCTTGAGCGGGCCAACAAGGGCGGGTACTGAAGCTTTCTTT. Protein: CASSLSGPTRAGTEAFF.

This clone turned up a few times. V and J are TRBV7-8 and TRBJ2-7; D is unresolved. V lost 1 base and J lost 7, with 8 bases in between. CDR3 size: 12 residues. Germline CDR1 is SGHVS and CDR2 is FQNEAQ. As DNA, the CDR3 is TGTGCCAGCAGCTTAGGAACCGGGGAGCAGTACTTC. Translated, it gives CASSLGTGEQYF.

This clone was recorded once. This rearrangement joins TRBV2 to TRBJ2-4; TRBD1 agrees at 9 bases. The germline V gene has CDR1 SNHLY and CDR2 FYNNEI. J was trimmed by 5 bases and V by 5 bases; bases with no gene match: 7. The CDR3 extends over 15 amino acids. CDR3 nucleotides: TGTGCCAGCAGTTTATACAGGGGGCGGGAAAACATTCAGTACTTC. Translation: CASSLYRGRENIQYF.

The rearrangement joins TRBV6-1 to TRBJ2-1; 9 nucleotides align to TRBD2. Trimming removed 3 bases from V and 9 bases from J; junction bases left unmatched: 12. This CDR3 is 16 amino acids long. Germline V gene data show CDR1 as MNHNS and CDR2 as SASEGT. CDR3 region: CASSEGRAGGPGEQFF. The CDR3 DNA is TGTGCCAGCAGTGAGGGACGCGCGGGAGGGCCCGGTGAGCAGTTCTTC.

The V call is TRBV27, the J call TRBJ1-2, with TRBD1 matching 8 bases. This CDR3 is built from 14 residues. V was clipped by 5 bases and J by 4 bases; unmatched bases: 6. CDR1 and CDR2 (germline): MNHEY, SMNVEV (reference sequence). CDR3 sequence (DNA): TGTGCCAGCAGTCTCGGACAGGGAATCTATGGCTACACCTTC. It codes for CASSLGQGIYGYTF.

The rearrangement links TRBV2 to TRBJ2-7, with D maybe TRBD2 (5 bases). Trimming removed 6 bases at V and 5 bases at J, with 11 bases between. The CDR3 contains 12 residues. Per germline, CDR1 SNHLY and CDR2 FYNNEI. CDR3 in DNA: TGTGCCAGCAGAGGAAACGGGAACGAGCAGTACTTC. Protein sequence: CASRGNGNEQYF. Together with reference TRBV2 and TRBJ2-7, the CDR3 gives the full variable domain: EPEVTQTPSHQVTQMGQEVILRCVPISNHLYFYWYRQILGQKVEFLVSFYNNEISEKSEIFDDQFSVERPDGSNFTLKIRSTKLEDSAMYFCASRGNGNEQYFGPGTRLTVT.

This chain joins TRBV19 and TRBJ2-7; 10 bases are shared with TRBD1. Germline CDR1 reads LNHDA; CDR2 reads SQIVND (reference sequence). CDR3 length equals 13 residues. With V trimmed by 3 bases and J by 6 bases, 2 bases remained unmatched. DNA of the CDR3: TGTGCCAGTAGTATCAGACAGGGGGCCGAGCAGTACTTC. This encodes CASSIRQGAEQYF.

The gene calls are TRBV5-1 and TRBJ1-3; D is undetermined. V lost 0 bases to trimming and J lost 1 base, with 5 bases between them. This CDR3 comprises 14 residues. Germline values: CDR1 SGHRS, CDR2 YFSETQ. CDR3 sequence reads: CASSLVSSGNTIYF. The CDR3 region has the DNA TGCGCCAGCAGCTTGGTTTCATCTGGAAACACCATATATTTT.

The chain couples TRBV7-2 to TRBJ2-7, with TRBD2 matching 8 bases. The CDR3 is made up of 13 amino acids. The germline V gene encodes CDR1 SGHTA and CDR2 FQGNSA. V lost 5 bases, J lost 5 bases, and 5 bases stayed unmatched. CDR3 residues: CASSIRGGDEQYF. In DNA form, the CDR3 reads TGTGCCAGCAGCATTCGGGGGGGTGACGAGCAGTACTTC.

The V gene is TRBV11-2, the J gene TRBJ2-4; D possibly matches TRBD1 or TRBD2 (5 bases each). This CDR3 region has 14 residues. V lost 3 bases and J lost 6, with 12 bases in between. The germline gives CDR1 SGHAT, CDR2 FQNNGV. CDR3 sequence reads: CASSFQQAGNIQYF. Here the CDR3 DNA reads TGTGCCAGCAGCTTTCAACAGGCGGGAAACATTCAGTACTTC.

This chain links TRBV7-9 with TRBJ1-5; 8 bases line up with TRBD1. The CDR3 consists of 16 residues. Germline-derived CDR1 and CDR2 are SEHNR and FQNEAQ (reference sequence). After removal of 3 bases from V and 6 bases from J, the junction contained 10 bases not matched to a gene. This CDR3 is CASSFEVRGQGQPQHF. The CDR3, as DNA: TGTGCCAGCAGCTTCGAGGTCAGGGGGCAGGGTCAGCCCCAGCATTTT. Using reference TRBV7-9 and TRBJ1-5 for the parts outside the CDR3, the full variable domain is DTGVSQNPRHKITKRGQNVTFRCDPISEHNRLYWYRQTLGQGPEFLTYFQNEAQLEKSRLLSDRFSAERPKGSFSTLEIQRTEQGDSAMYLCASSFEVRGQGQPQHFGDGTRLSIL.

This clone appeared once. This sequence joins TRBV28 and TRBJ2-1; tentative D call: TRBD2 (5 bases). The V gene lost 3 bases and the J gene lost 0 bases, with 9 bases spanning the gap. CDR1 is MDHEN, CDR2 SYDVKM, per germline. The CDR3 sequence is 15 residues long. CDR3 loop: CASSLRVSSYNEQFF. The CDR3 bases are TGTGCCAGCAGTTTGAGGGTTTCCTCCTACAATGAGCAGTTCTTC.

The rearrangement links TRBV19 to TRBJ2-1, with TRBD1 matching 7 bases. Germline CDR1 reads LNHDA; CDR2 reads SQIVND (reference sequence). CDR3 size: 14 residues. The trim removed 3 bases at V and 6 bases at J, leaving 5 bases unmatched. The CDR3 protein is CASSIDRAINEQFF. CDR3 bases: TGTGCCAGTAGTATTGACAGGGCAATCAATGAGCAGTTCTTC.

The chain recombines TRBV6-1 with TRBJ1-5; D might be TRBD1 (6 bases). Between the trimmed V and J ends, which lost 8 bases and 15 bases, there was a span of 14 bases. Germline-derived CDR1 and CDR2 are MNHNS and SASEGT. The CDR3 extends over 10 amino acids. DNA for the CDR3: TGTGCCAGCTATTTAGGGGGGATGCATTTT. Protein: CASYLGGMHF.

The chain combines TRBV2 with TRBJ2-3, with D uncertain. The germline CDR1 and CDR2 sequences are SNHLY and FYNNEI. The CDR3 spans 15 residues. Trimming left V 8 bases short and J 6 bases short, with 21 bases between. The CDR3 sequence is CASYDRGLGLDTQYF. The CDR3 nucleotides are TGTGCCAGCTACGACCGCGGTCTGGGGTTGGATACGCAGTATTTT.

The count of this clone is one. The chain has TRBV19 and TRBJ1-5; 7 positions agree with TRBD1. Trimming at V came to 8 bases and at J to 7 bases, leaving 8 bases not matched to a gene. CDR3 size: 13 residues. Germline values: CDR1 LNHDA, CDR2 SQIVND (reference sequence). The chain's CDR3 is CASRVQGSQPQHF. CDR3 bases: TGTGCCAGTCGAGTACAGGGGAGCCAGCCCCAGCATTTT.

This chain connects TRBV28 to TRBJ1-5; D gene ambiguous. Germline assignment: CDR1 MDHEN and CDR2 SYDVKM. V shed 3 bases and J shed 0 bases, with 6 bases lying between them. This CDR3 comprises 14 residues. The CDR3 DNA reads TGTGCCAGCAGTTTCGTGGATAGCAATCAGCCCCAGCATTTT. Its translation is CASSFVDSNQPQHF. Full variable domain (missing parts from reference TRBV28 and TRBJ1-5): DVKVTQSSRYLVKRTGEKVFLECVQDMDHENMFWYRQDPGLGLRLIYFSYDVKMKEKGDIPEGYSVSREKKERFSLILESASTNQTSMYLCASSFVDSNQPQHFGDGTRLSIL.

This chain links TRBV7-9 with TRBJ2-2; D not resolved. The V gene lost 5 bases and the J gene lost 9 bases, with 7 bases spanning the gap. Per germline, CDR1 SEHNR and CDR2 FQNEAQ (reference sequence). The CDR3 extends over 11 amino acids. The CDR3 sequence is CASSTHRELFF. CDR3 nucleotide sequence: TGTGCCAGCAGCACCCACAGGGAGCTGTTTTTT.

The rearrangement links TRBV7-9 to TRBJ1-5, with 10 bases lining up with TRBD1. The CDR3 extends over 18 amino acids. Germline loops: CDR1 SEHNR, CDR2 FQNEAQ (reference sequence). The V segment lost 0 bases and the J segment 4 bases; nucleotides outside the gene matches: 9. The CDR3 coding sequence is TGTGCCAGCAGCTTAGCACCCATCGGGACAGGGGTTAATCAGCCCCAGCATTTT. It translates to CASSLAPIGTGVNQPQHF.

CDR3 sequence: CASTPTGGNTEAFF. In DNA form, the CDR3 reads TGTGCCAGCACCCCGACAGGGGGCAACACTGAAGCTTTCTTT. The chain is built from TRBV6-6 and TRBJ1-1; 10 bases fit TRBD1. Per the germline V gene, CDR1 is MNHNY and CDR2 is SVGAGI (reference sequence). With V trimmed by 7 bases and J by 2 bases, 4 bases remained unmatched. The CDR3 is made up of 14 amino acids.